This is a list of T cell receptor beta chains from one sample in a study of blood T cell repertoires in COVID-19. Repertoires were generated with immunoSEQ multiplex PCR, while TCRdb's copy carries only in-frame clones and drops some. The table records tens of thousands of clones, about 85% of them present only once. The sequencing sample was made of peripheral blood. The receptor set was obtained from a human donor in a cohort sampled during active COVID-19. Each CDR3 is given with its conserved first and last residue. The order of the fields is clone size, J gene, D gene, V gene, CDR3 protein, CDR3 DNA. A D gene is named only where the DNA matches it firmly. Clone sizes are given selectively: once, few, many, or a class where the clone is expanded.

once	TRBJ2-3	TRBD1	TRBV6-4	CASGGQGTDTQYF	TGTGCCAGCGGAGGACAGGGAACAGATACGCAGTATTTT
few	TRBJ1-6	.	TRBV29-1	CSGQLTDDNSPLHF	TGCAGCGGTCAACTGACAGATGATAATTCACCCCTCCACTTT
.	TRBJ2-3	TRBD1	TRBV18	CASSPVTGGLTTDTQYF	TGTGCCAGCTCACCAGTGACAGGGGGGCTCACGACAGATACGCAGTATTTT
.	TRBJ2-7	.	TRBV5-6	CASSSDIDYEQYF	TGTGCCAGCAGCTCGGACATCGACTACGAGCAGTACTTC
.	TRBJ1-2	TRBD1	TRBV18	CASSPTSNPLNRGAGGYTF	TGTGCCAGCTCACCGACGTCTAATCCCTTGAACAGGGGCGCGGGTGGCTACACCTTC
.	TRBJ2-3	.	TRBV5-5	CASSPFQDTQYF	TGTGCCAGCAGCCCATTTCAAGATACGCAGTATTTT
.	TRBJ1-1	TRBD1	TRBV19	CASRKDRGNTEAFF	TGTGCCAGTAGGAAGGACAGGGGGAACACTGAAGCTTTCTTT
.	TRBJ2-1	.	TRBV3-1/TRBV3-2	CASSQVGVEQFF	TGTGCCAGCAGCCAAGTCGGGGTAGAGCAGTTCTTC
few	TRBJ1-2	.	TRBV27	CASRPGGWEGYTF	TGTGCCAGCCGGCCCGGGGGATGGGAAGGCTACACCTTC
.	TRBJ2-2	.	TRBV9	CASSVGAVDTGELFF	TGTGCCAGCAGCGTAGGGGCAGTAGACACCGGGGAGCTGTTTTTT
.	TRBJ1-6	.	TRBV3-1/TRBV3-2	CASSQGASNSPLHF	TGTGCCAGCAGCCAAGGGGCGTCTAATTCACCCCTCCACTTT
.	TRBJ1-1	TRBD1	TRBV4-1	CASSSPGQPTNTEAFF	TGCGCCAGCAGCTCCCCGGGACAGCCGACGAACACTGAAGCTTTCTTT
.	TRBJ2-1	TRBD1	TRBV6-4	CASSRSGTGRGYNEQFF	TGTGCCAGCAGTCGTTCCGGGACAGGGAGAGGATACAATGAGCAGTTCTTC
.	TRBJ1-2	.	TRBV18	CASSPSGADYGYTF	TGTGCCAGCTCACCGTCAGGGGCTGACTATGGCTACACCTTC
.	TRBJ2-1	.	TRBV10-2	CASSESFDWSSYNEQFF	TGCGCCAGCAGTGAGTCGTTTGACTGGAGCTCCTACAATGAGCAGTTCTTC
.	TRBJ1-2	TRBD1	TRBV6-2/TRBV6-3	CASSSNLRDRGADGYTF	TGTGCCAGCAGTTCGAACCTTCGCGACAGGGGTGCAGATGGCTACACCTTC
once	TRBJ2-5	TRBD1	TRBV7-9	CASSPGTGRETQYF	TGTGCCAGCAGCCCAGGGACAGGAAGAGAGACCCAGTACTTC
once	TRBJ2-1	.	TRBV5-4	CASSPSGYSYNEQFF	TGTGCCAGCAGCCCCTCGGGGTACTCCTACAATGAGCAGTTCTTC
.	TRBJ2-2	.	TRBV3-1/TRBV3-2	CASSPPSGFNTGELFF	TGTGCCAGCAGCCCCCCCAGCGGGTTCAACACCGGGGAGCTGTTTTTT
.	TRBJ1-2	.	TRBV20-1	CSASLVLGGGYTF	TGCAGTGCTAGTTTGGTTCTTGGCGGGGGCTACACCTTC
.	TRBJ2-7	.	TRBV6-5	CASRAAGGTAYEQYF	TGTGCCAGCAGGGCGGCCGGCGGGACAGCCTACGAGCAGTACTTC
.	TRBJ1-1	TRBD1	TRBV27	CASSPDRVTEAFF	TGTGCCAGCAGTCCAGACAGGGTTACTGAAGCTTTCTTT
.	TRBJ2-3	.	TRBV5-6	CASSAYSGARTDTQYF	TGTGCCAGCAGCGCCTATTCGGGAGCGCGCACAGATACGCAGTATTTT
.	TRBJ2-1	TRBD2	TRBV29-1	CSVDGLAGHNEQFF	TGCAGCGTCGACGGACTAGCGGGGCACAATGAGCAGTTCTTC
.	TRBJ1-1	.	TRBV6-2/TRBV6-3	CASSYGAGTKAFF	TGTGCCAGCAGTTATGGGGCTGGGACTAAAGCTTTCTTT
.	TRBJ1-6	.	TRBV6-4	CASSDRSSYNSPLHF	TGTGCCAGCAGTGACAGGAGCTCCTATAATTCACCCCTCCACTTT
few	TRBJ1-5	.	TRBV28	CASNQGTPGNQPQHF	TGTGCCAGCAACCAGGGCACCCCCGGCAATCAGCCCCAGCATTTT
.	TRBJ2-2	TRBD1	TRBV27	CASSFSTGGNTGELFF	TGTGCCAGCAGTTTCTCGACAGGGGGAAACACCGGGGAGCTGTTTTTT
.	TRBJ2-7	TRBD2	TRBV11-3	CASSSEGLAGYEQYF	TGTGCCAGCAGCTCCGAGGGACTAGCGGGCTACGAGCAGTACTTC
.	TRBJ2-7	.	TRBV6-1	CASSDLPAGSYEQYF	TGTGCCAGCAGTGACCTACCCGCTGGCTCCTACGAGCAGTACTTC